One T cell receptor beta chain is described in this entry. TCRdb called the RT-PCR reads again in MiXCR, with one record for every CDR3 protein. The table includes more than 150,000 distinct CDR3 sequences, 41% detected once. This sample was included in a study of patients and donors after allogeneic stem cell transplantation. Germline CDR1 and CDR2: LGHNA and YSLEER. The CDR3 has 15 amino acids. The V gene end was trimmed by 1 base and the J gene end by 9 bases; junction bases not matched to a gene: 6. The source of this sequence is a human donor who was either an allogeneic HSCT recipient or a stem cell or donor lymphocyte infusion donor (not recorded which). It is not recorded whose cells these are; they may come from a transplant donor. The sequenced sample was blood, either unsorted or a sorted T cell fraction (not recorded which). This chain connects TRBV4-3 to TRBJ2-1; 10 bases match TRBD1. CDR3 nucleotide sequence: TGCGCCAGCAGCCAAGGCGGACAGGGGGATGGTGAGCAGTTCTTC. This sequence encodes CASSQGGQGDGEQFF.